Presented here are 24 T cell receptor beta chains from one specimen sequenced in a study of molecular identifiers for immune sequencing clone quantification. One entry per CDR3 protein results from TCRdb running MiXCR on the PCR reads. The table shows some 680,000 distinct CDR3 sequences, with about 25% occurring only once. Sequences were obtained from naive CD8+ T cells from blood, with Jurkat cell RNA spiked in. Subset here: FACS-sorted CD8+CD4-CCR7+CD45RA+ naive T cells. The receptors originated from a human donor in good health. Some libraries in this study had Jurkat cell RNA spiked in.

This clonotype was counted only a few times. The chain carries TRBV6-1 and TRBJ2-7; a possible D gene is TRBD1 (6 bases). Trimming took off 7 bases at V and 3 bases at J, with 28 bases between the two ends. Germline V gene sequence: CDR1 MNHNS, CDR2 SASEGT. The CDR3 runs 18 residues. DNA for the CDR3: TGTGCCAGCACCCCGGACAGTCCTGTCTTAGATACCCACTACGAGCAGTACTTC. Translated: CASTPDSPVLDTHYEQYF.

Details on this clonotype: Without the conserved terminal phenylalanine or tryptophan, this CDR3 likely stems from a read error. No DNA is shown, since the ends of the CDR3 on it are uncertain; the CDR3 is the one TCRdb lists. V and J are TRBV7-2 and TRBJ1-4; TRBD1, the table's D call, lacks a check against the DNA. Germline V gene lookup returns CDR1 SGHTA and CDR2 FQGNSA. From its first to its last residue, the CDR3 has 16 amino acids. CDR3 loop: CASSLDSATGRTSVFI.

This sequence joins TRBV6-1 and TRBJ2-7, with 7 positions matching TRBD1. V shed 6 bases, J shed 0 bases, and the junction held 8 bases outside the gene matches. Germline V CDR1 and CDR2: MNHNS, SASEGT. This CDR3 is 15 amino acids long. The CDR3 spells CASSMTGSSSYEQYF. The CDR3, as DNA: TGTGCCAGCAGCATGACAGGGAGTAGCTCCTACGAGCAGTACTTC.

This clonotype has a handful of counts. The chain couples TRBV4-3 to TRBJ2-1; unclear D gene. The CDR3 runs 13 residues. Germline assignment: CDR1 LGHNA and CDR2 YSLEER. Deletions cut 0 bases from V and 7 bases from J, with 7 bases between. CDR3 DNA: TGCGCCAGCAGCCAAGATGGGCGAAATGAGCAGTTCTTC. Translating it yields CASSQDGRNEQFF.

This clonotype was seen many times. The chain employs TRBV27 and TRBJ2-7, with 10 bases that match TRBD1. V lost 0 bases, J lost 3 bases, and 5 bases stayed unmatched. Per germline, CDR1 MNHEY and CDR2 SMNVEV (reference sequence). The CDR3 loop spans 16 amino acids. CDR3 loop: CASSLSGDRGFYEQYF. In DNA, the CDR3 is TGTGCCAGCAGTTTATCAGGGGACAGGGGTTTCTACGAGCAGTACTTC.

The rearrangement uses TRBV3-2 and TRBJ1-5. TRBV3-2 is noted as a pseudogene. This CDR3 is built from 16 residues. The CDR3 loop is CASSQDCSGRNQPQHF. Here the CDR3 DNA reads TGTGCCAGCAGCCAAGATTGTAGCGGGCGCAATCAGCCCCAGCATTTT.

Of note for this clonotype: Since the CDR3 does not end with the conserved phenylalanine or tryptophan, this likely comes from a read error. The chain combines TRBV4-3 with TRBJ2-7, with TRBD2 identical over 7 bases. CDR3 length: 17 amino acids. Germline assignment: CDR1 LGHNA and CDR2 YSLEER. The ends lost 0 bases at V and 3 bases at J; junction bases unmatched: 11. The CDR3 is CASSQDDGRRDLYEQYL. The CDR3 bases are TGCGCCAGCAGCCAAGATGACGGGAGGAGGGACCTCTACGAGCAGTACCTC.

This chain joins TRBV7-6 and TRBJ2-2; TRBD2 is a possible D gene (6 bases). The V and J ends lost 1 base and 4 bases respectively, with 16 bases between them. CDR1 is SGHVS and CDR2 is FNYEAQ in the germline V gene. The CDR3 sequence is 17 residues long. CDR3: CASSLGAGKRTTGELFF. The CDR3 DNA reads TGTGCCAGCAGCTTAGGAGCGGGTAAACGTACCACCGGGGAGCTGTTTTTT.

This rearrangement joins TRBV27 to TRBJ1-2; possible D gene TRBD1, 5 bases. Germline V gene data show CDR1 as MNHEY and CDR2 as SMNVEV (reference sequence). The CDR3 length is 16 residues. V dropped 4 bases and J dropped 7 bases, with 22 bases sitting between them. The CDR3 sequence is CASSSSLDTFLRGYTF. CDR3 nucleotide sequence: TGTGCCAGCAGTTCCAGTTTGGACACGTTTTTGCGTGGCTACACCTTC.

This clonotype has a count of ten or more. In DNA form, the CDR3 reads TGTGCCAGCAGCACCCGGTCCCTCGGGGAGCAGTACTTC. This translates into CASSTRSLGEQYF. The gene calls are TRBV5-6 and TRBJ2-7; no reliable D call. The CDR3 runs to 13 residues. Trimming took 4 bases from V and 7 from J, leaving 15 bases between them. Germline values: CDR1 SGHDT, CDR2 YYEEEE.

The sample holds many counts of this clonotype. The chain carries TRBV2 and TRBJ2-5; 7 nucleotides agree with TRBD1. CDR3 length equals 18 residues. CDR1 is SNHLY and CDR2 is FYNNEI in the germline V gene. V shed 2 bases, J shed 2 bases, and the junction held 14 bases outside the gene matches. In DNA form, the CDR3 reads TGTGCCAGCAGTGAAACGTCCTTGGCAGGGGGTTTACAAGAGACCCAGTACTTC. Translated: CASSETSLAGGLQETQYF.

This clonotype was seen ten or more times. This chain connects TRBV7-9 to TRBJ2-1; D not certain. The germline gives CDR1 SEHNR, CDR2 FQNEAQ (reference sequence). There are 17 residues in the CDR3. V lost 0 bases and J 5 bases, leaving 17 bases between the germline ends. CDR3 bases: TGTGCCAGCAGCTTAGCGGATCCAGGCCTGGCCCACAATGAGCAGTTCTTC. Its protein product is CASSLADPGLAHNEQFF.

This clonotype appeared a few times. Here the CDR3 reads CAISESSGGTEAFF. CDR3 coding DNA: TGTGCCATCAGTGAGTCGTCCGGAGGGACTGAAGCTTTCTTT. The rearrangement uses TRBV10-3 and TRBJ1-1; unclear D gene. Germline lookup yields CDR1 ENHRY and CDR2 SYGVKD. This CDR3 spans 14 amino acids. The V end was cut by 0 bases, the J end by 5 bases, with 10 bases between.

As regards this clonotype: A read error is possible here, since a much larger clone lies one base away. No conserved phenylalanine or tryptophan is present at the end of the CDR3, so a read error is the likely explanation. The chain employs TRBV7-2 and TRBJ2-5; D is perhaps TRBD1 (5 bases). Germline CDR1 reads SGHTA; CDR2 reads FQGNSA. V lost 5 bases to trimming and J lost 2 bases, with 18 bases between them. The CDR3 runs to 16 residues. The CDR3 region is CASSRQLSPPQETQYV. The DNA of the CDR3 is TGTGCCAGCAGCAGACAGTTATCCCCCCCGCAAGAGACCCAGTACGTC.

The rearrangement links TRBV6-2 or TRBV6-3 to TRBJ2-3; 13 bases align to TRBD2. The CDR3 loop spans 16 amino acids. Germline CDR1 and CDR2: MNHEY and SVGEGT. V shed 6 bases, J shed 2 bases, and the junction held 5 bases outside the gene matches. CDR3 protein: CASSLGTSGVTDTQYF. CDR3 bases: TGTGCCAGCAGCCTAGGGACTAGCGGGGTCACAGATACGCAGTATTTT.

In the case of this clonotype: A read error may explain this, as a much larger clone is one base away. This CDR3 is missing its conserved last phenylalanine or tryptophan, likely due to a read error. This chain uses TRBV29-1 with TRBJ2-5, with D hard to call. V lost 8 bases, J lost 1 base, and 11 bases lay in between. Per the germline V gene, CDR1 is SQVTM and CDR2 is ANQGSEA. The CDR3 is 12 amino acids. Here the CDR3 reads CSIWAPQETQYL. The CDR3 DNA sequence: TGCAGCATATGGGCGCCCCAAGAGACCCAGTACCTC.

This clonotype was detected ten times or more. The chain uses TRBV28 and TRBJ2-3; the D gene could be TRBD1 or TRBD2 (6 bases each). V lost 2 bases, J lost 2 bases, and 11 bases lay in between. Germline V gene lookup returns CDR1 MDHEN and CDR2 SYDVKM. The CDR3 consists of 15 residues. The DNA for the CDR3 is TGTGCCAGCAGTTTAGCGGGACACAACACAGATACGCAGTATTTT. Protein sequence: CASSLAGHNTDTQYF.

Remarks on this clonotype: A read error is possible here, since a much larger clone lies one base away. The chain couples TRBV12-3 or TRBV12-4 to TRBJ2-7; perhaps TRBD1 as D (6 bases). The CDR3 totals 15 residues. V lost 4 bases to trimming and J lost 1 base, with 14 bases between them. The chain's CDR3 is CASSSGDTVSYEQYF. The CDR3 DNA reads TGTGCCAGCAGTTCCGGGGACACCGTATCCTACGAGCAGTACTTC.

The gene calls are TRBV28 and TRBJ2-2; D might be TRBD1 (6 bases). The CDR3 runs to 16 residues. Germline-derived CDR1 and CDR2 are MDHEN and SYDVKM. Trimming pared 5 bases from V and 0 bases from J, leaving 13 bases between. CDR3 DNA sequence: TGTGCCAGCAGTCCGCGGACAGCTTCGAACACCGGGGAGCTGTTTTTT. This codes for CASSPRTASNTGELFF.

The chain is built from TRBV5-1 and TRBJ1-1, with D tentatively TRBD1 (5 bases). With 4 bases removed from V and 8 bases from J, the gap between germline ends came to 15 bases. The CDR3 consists of 13 residues. Germline CDR1 SGHRS, CDR2 YFSETQ. DNA of the CDR3: TGCGCCAGCAGCGCCGAACAGGAAAGAGAAGCTTTCTTT. Residues: CASSAEQEREAFF.

This clonotype was observed at least ten times. This chain connects TRBV7-9 to TRBJ2-1; D gene unclear. This CDR3 is built from 16 residues. V gave up 5 bases and J gave up 0 bases, with 14 bases separating them. The germline V gene encodes CDR1 SEHNR and CDR2 FQNEAQ (reference sequence). In DNA form, the CDR3 reads TGTGCCAGCAGCCCCGGTCCGCGAAGCTCCTACAATGAGCAGTTCTTC. It encodes CASSPGPRSSYNEQFF.

This clonotype was detected ten times or more. This sequence joins TRBV12-5 and TRBJ2-5; possibly TRBD1 for D (6 bases). Between the trimmed V and J ends, which lost 6 bases and 5 bases, there was a span of 13 bases. The germline CDR1 and CDR2 sequences are LGHNT and FRNRAP. CDR3 length: 13 residues. The DNA of the CDR3 is TGTGCTAGTGGACCAGGGGCCCCCGAGACCCAGTACTTC. It codes for CASGPGAPETQYF.

This clonotype was counted a few times. This chain connects TRBV18 to TRBJ2-3; no clear D. The CDR3 extends over 14 amino acids. Germline values: CDR1 KGHSH, CDR2 LQKENI. The V gene lost 6 bases and the J gene lost 3 bases, with 13 bases spanning the gap. CDR3 DNA: TGTGCCAGCTCCGTAGACCTTTGGACAGATACGCAGTATTTT. Translation gives CASSVDLWTDTQYF.

The chain uses TRBV11-3 and TRBJ2-7; tentatively, D is TRBD2 (7 bases). This CDR3 comprises 15 residues. Trimming stripped 1 base from V and 1 base from J, with 11 bases between. The germline V gene has CDR1 SGHNT and CDR2 YENEEA. CDR3 loop: CASSLGTAGSYEQYF. The DNA of the CDR3 is TGTGCCAGCAGCTTAGGGACAGCGGGGTCCTACGAGCAGTACTTC.